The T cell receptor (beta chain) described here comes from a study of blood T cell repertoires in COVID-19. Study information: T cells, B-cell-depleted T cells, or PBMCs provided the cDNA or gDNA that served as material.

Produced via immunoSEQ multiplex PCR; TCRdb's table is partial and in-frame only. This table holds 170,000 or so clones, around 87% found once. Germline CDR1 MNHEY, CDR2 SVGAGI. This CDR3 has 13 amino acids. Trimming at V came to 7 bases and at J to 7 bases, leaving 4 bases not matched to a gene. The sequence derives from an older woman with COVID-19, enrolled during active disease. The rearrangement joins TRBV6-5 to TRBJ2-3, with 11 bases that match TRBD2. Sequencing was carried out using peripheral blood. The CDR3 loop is CASTTSGRNTQYF. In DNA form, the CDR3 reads TGTGCCAGCACTACTAGCGGGAGAAATACGCAGTATTTT.